The clone carrying this T cell receptor beta chain was seen at least ten times. Its specificity is not known. This entry is derived from a study of T cells after yellow fever vaccination. Study-level information: The authors prepared low-cell-number fractions using SMART-Seq v4 Ultra Low Input. Whole-study findings and limits: Most primary-vaccination clones recurred post-booster (roughly 96% CD4, around 90% CD8). It was a weaker secondary response, yet one that peaked faster, at day 5 versus 15.

Template switching with 5'RACE generated the TCR cDNA and added a universal primer site and UMIs. Via MiXCR, TCRdb re-called the 5' RACE reads, giving one row per CDR3 protein. The data contain 450,000 to 550,000 distinct CDR3 sequences, roughly 22% of them singletons. J lost 1 base, V lost 3 bases, and 3 bases had no gene match. The CDR3 consists of 15 residues. Germline lookup yields CDR1 LGHNA and CDR2 YSLEER. This clonotype was sampled from a young man who received the YFV17D yellow fever vaccine. The chain recombines TRBV4-3 with TRBJ2-3, with 8 bases fitting TRBD2. The source material was PBMCs, sampled around 3 weeks after the first yellow fever vaccination. The CDR3 nucleotides are TGCGCCAGCAGCCAGGGACTAGATGGCACAGATACGCAGTATTTT. As protein: CASSQGLDGTDTQYF.